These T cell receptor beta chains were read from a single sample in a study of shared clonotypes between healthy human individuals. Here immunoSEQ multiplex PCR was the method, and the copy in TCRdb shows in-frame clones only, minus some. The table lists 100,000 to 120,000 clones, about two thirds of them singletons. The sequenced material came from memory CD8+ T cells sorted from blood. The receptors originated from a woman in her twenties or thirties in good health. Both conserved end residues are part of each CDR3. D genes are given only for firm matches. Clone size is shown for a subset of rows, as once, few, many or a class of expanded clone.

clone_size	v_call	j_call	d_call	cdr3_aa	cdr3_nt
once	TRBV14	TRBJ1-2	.	CASSQAGTVYGYTF	TGTGCCAGCAGCCAAGCCGGGACCGTCTATGGCTACACCTTC
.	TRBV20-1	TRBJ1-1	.	CSARGAGEAFF	TGCAGTGCTAGGGGGGCGGGTGAAGCTTTCTTT
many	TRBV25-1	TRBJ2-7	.	CASSESGQGEQYF	TGTGCCAGCAGTGAATCGGGTCAGGGGGAGCAGTACTTC
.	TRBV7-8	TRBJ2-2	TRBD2	CASRIHEASGGPRDGELFF	TGTGCCAGCAGGATACATGAAGCTAGCGGGGGTCCCCGTGACGGGGAGCTGTTTTTT
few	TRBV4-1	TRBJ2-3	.	CASSQVGSTDTQYF	TGCGCCAGCAGCCAAGTTGGTAGCACAGATACGCAGTATTTT
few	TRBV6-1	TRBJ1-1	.	CASSEMEEGSEAFF	TGTGCCAGCAGTGAAATGGAGGAGGGCTCTGAAGCTTTCTTT
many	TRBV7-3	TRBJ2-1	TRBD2	CASTQLAGGGHEQFF	TGTGCCAGCACCCAACTAGCGGGAGGAGGTCATGAGCAGTTCTTC
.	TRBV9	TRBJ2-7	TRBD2	CAGLVWLPLYEQYF	TGTGCCGGACTAGTTTGGCTCCCCCTTTACGAGCAGTACTTC
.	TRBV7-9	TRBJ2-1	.	CASSPSEHPNEQFF	TGTGCCAGCAGCCCCAGTGAGCATCCCAATGAGCAGTTCTTC
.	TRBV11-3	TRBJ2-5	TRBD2	CASSLGGLAGGQETQYF	TGTGCCAGCAGCTTAGGCGGACTAGCGGGAGGGCAAGAGACCCAGTACTTC
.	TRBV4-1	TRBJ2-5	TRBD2	CASSQPRGTIDETQYF	TGCGCCAGCAGCCAACCCCGTGGGACTATAGATGAGACCCAGTACTTC
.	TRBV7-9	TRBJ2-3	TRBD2	CASSLGAGDTDTQYF	TGTGCCAGCAGCTTGGGAGCGGGAGACACAGATACGCAGTATTTT
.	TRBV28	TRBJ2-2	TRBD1	CASSSGQGDTGELFF	TGTGCCAGCAGCTCAGGACAGGGGGACACCGGGGAGCTGTTTTTT
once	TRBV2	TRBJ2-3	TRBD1	CASSELGDSSTDTQYF	TGTGCCAGCAGTGAGCTGGGGGACAGTAGCACAGATACGCAGTATTTT
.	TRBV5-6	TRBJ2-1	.	CASSFPVSSYNEQFF	TGTGCCAGCAGCTTTCCAGTGTCGTCCTACAATGAGCAGTTCTTC
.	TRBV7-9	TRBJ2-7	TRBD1	CASSPGQTLNEQYF	TGTGCCAGCAGCCCGGGACAGACCCTCAACGAGCAGTACTTC
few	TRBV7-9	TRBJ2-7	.	CASSGEGGTTPYEQYF	TGTGCCAGCAGCGGAGAAGGAGGGACAACCCCCTACGAGCAGTACTTC
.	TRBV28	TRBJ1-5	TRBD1	CASKKQGASNQPQHF	TGTGCCAGCAAGAAACAGGGGGCTAGCAATCAGCCCCAGCATTTT
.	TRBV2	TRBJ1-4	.	CASSDGVINKNEKLFF	TGTGCCAGCAGTGATGGCGTTATAAACAAGAATGAAAAACTGTTTTTT
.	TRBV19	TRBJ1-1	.	CASSIEFRLGTEAFF	TGTGCCAGTAGTATAGAGTTCAGGTTGGGAACTGAAGCTTTCTTT
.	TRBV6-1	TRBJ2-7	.	CASLIWGQISYEQYF	TGTGCCAGCCTGATCTGGGGACAAATAAGCTACGAGCAGTACTTC
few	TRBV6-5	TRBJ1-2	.	CASSYRQRNYGYTF	TGTGCCAGCAGTTACCGGCAGCGGAACTATGGCTACACCTTC
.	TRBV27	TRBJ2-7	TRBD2	CASSPGTSTYEQYF	TGTGCCAGCAGTCCCGGGACTAGCACCTACGAGCAGTACTTC
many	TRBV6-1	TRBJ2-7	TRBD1	CASSEGLGQGSHEQYF	TGTGCCAGCAGTGAAGGTTTGGGACAGGGGTCCCACGAGCAGTACTTC
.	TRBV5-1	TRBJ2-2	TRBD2	CASSTAGGPRELFF	TGCGCCAGCAGCACAGCGGGAGGGCCAAGGGAGCTGTTTTTT
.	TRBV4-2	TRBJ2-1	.	CASSQEAQHYNEQFF	TGTGCCAGCAGCCAAGAAGCGCAGCACTACAATGAGCAGTTCTTC